Presented here are 7 T cell receptor beta chains from one specimen sequenced in a study of cytomegalovirus exposure and HLA in healthy donors. This PCR relied on a set of 60 Vbeta primers and 13 Jbeta primers. The table came from immunoSEQ multiplex PCR; TCRdb's copy has only in-frame clones and leaves some out. The data show about 150,000 clones, 65% to 80% seen once. Sequences were obtained from PBMCs. These receptors were obtained from a middle-aged woman in good health and CMV-seronegative.

V gene TRBV10-3 combines with J gene TRBJ1-3; perhaps TRBD1 as D (6 bases). Trimming took off 4 bases at V and 0 bases at J, with 16 bases between the two ends. Germline V gene lookup returns CDR1 ENHRY and CDR2 SYGVKD. The CDR3 is 17 amino acids. CDR3 residues: CAISGTGIPISGNTIYF. The CDR3 DNA reads TGTGCCATCAGTGGCACAGGGATTCCGATCTCTGGAAACACCATATATTTT.

This chain uses TRBV5-4 with TRBJ2-3; 10 bases agree with TRBD1. Germline CDR1 is SGHNT and CDR2 is YYREEE (reference sequence). V was clipped by 4 bases and J by 2 bases; unmatched bases: 13. The CDR3 has 18 residues. The CDR3 loop reads CASSLRQGAPPFTDTQYF. The CDR3 DNA follows: TGTGCCAGCAGCCTGAGACAGGGGGCCCCCCCCTTCACAGATACGCAGTATTTT.

This clone was picked up a small number of times. The sample holds other DNA sequences that translate to the same CDR3. The chain joins TRBV5-1 to TRBJ1-1; no firm D call. The CDR3 is 13 residues long. The germline gives CDR1 SGHRS, CDR2 YFSETQ. The germline V and J ends were trimmed by 0 bases and 1 base, with 4 bases remaining between them. In DNA, the CDR3 is TGCGCCAGCAGCTTGGCGGGGAACACTGAAGCTTTCTTT. Protein sequence: CASSLAGNTEAFF.

This CDR3 reads CASTYDRGRNQPQHF. The CDR3 DNA sequence: TGTGCCAGTACCTACGACAGGGGGCGGAATCAGCCCCAGCATTTT. V and J are TRBV19 and TRBJ1-5; 10 bases map to TRBD1. Germline V gene lookup returns CDR1 LNHDA and CDR2 SQIVND (reference sequence). The CDR3 contains 15 residues. J was trimmed by 4 bases and V by 7 bases; bases with no gene match: 7.

This clone turned up a few times. The rearrangement uses TRBV5-4 and TRBJ2-3, with D perhaps matching TRBD2 (5 bases). Looked up from germline, CDR1 is SGHNT and CDR2 is YYREEE (reference sequence). This CDR3 is built from 16 residues. V dropped 4 bases and J dropped 5 bases, with 20 bases sitting between them. The CDR3 is CASSKEAVGLGDTQYF. In DNA, the CDR3 is TGTGCCAGCAGCAAAGAAGCGGTGGGGTTGGGAGATACGCAGTATTTT. The variable domain in full, with the rest retrieved from reference TRBV5-4 and TRBJ2-3, is ETGVTQSPTHLIKTRGQQVTLRCSSQSGHNTVSWYQQALGQGPQFIFQYYREEENGRGNFPPRFSGLQFPNYSSELNVNALELDDSALYLCASSKEAVGLGDTQYFGPGTRLTVL.

The chain uses TRBV4-2 and TRBJ2-1; 10 bases line up with TRBD2. The V gene's germline CDR1 is LGHNA and CDR2 YNFKEQ. J gave up 0 bases and V 1 base, and 9 bases lay outside the gene matches. The CDR3 has 19 amino acids. In DNA, the CDR3 is TGTGCCAGCAGCCAAGGGTTGGCTAGCGGGAGTGCCTCCTACAATGAGCAGTTCTTC. The encoded protein is CASSQGLASGSASYNEQFF.

The chain links TRBV9 to TRBJ2-3; tentative D call: TRBD2 (6 bases). The V end was cut by 5 bases, the J end by 2 bases, with 15 bases between. The CDR3 is made up of 15 amino acids. The germline V gene encodes CDR1 SGDLS and CDR2 YYNGEE. As DNA, the CDR3 is TGTGCCAGCAGACCTGGGGAGCGGGTCACAGATACGCAGTATTTT. It encodes CASRPGERVTDTQYF. The full variable domain, its missing parts supplied by reference TRBV9 and TRBJ2-3, is DSGVTQTPKHLITATGQRVTLRCSPRSGDLSVYWYQQSLDQGLQFLIQYYNGEERAKGNILERFSAQQFPDLHSELNLSSLELGDSALYFCASRPGERVTDTQYFGPGTRLTVL.